These 17 T cell receptor beta chains came from one sample sequenced in a study of T cell responses to AZD1222 COVID-19 vaccine. Assay: immunoSEQ multiplex PCR; the TCRdb copy retains only in-frame clones and omits some. The data contain roughly 70,000 clones, 70% to 80% of them singletons. This specimen consisted of peripheral blood, obtained on day 0 of MenACWY control vaccination. These receptor sequences come from an adult in good health.

The V gene is TRBV4-1, the J gene TRBJ1-5; perhaps TRBD1 as D (6 bases). Per the germline V gene, CDR1 is MGHRA and CDR2 is YSYEKL. The length of the CDR3 is 15 residues. Trimming took 0 bases from V and 5 from J, leaving 11 bases between them. The CDR3 protein is CASSQDAGEDQPQHF. DNA for the CDR3: TGCGCCAGCAGCCAAGATGCAGGGGAAGATCAGCCCCAGCATTTT.

The CDR3 DNA reads as TGTGCCAGCAGACCGACAGGGGGCGGGTATGGCTACACCTTC. As protein: CASRPTGGGYGYTF. The V gene is TRBV27, the J gene TRBJ1-2; 10 nucleotides align to TRBD1. The junction had 6 bases not matched to a gene; V was cut back by 6 bases and J by 5 bases. The CDR3 is 14 amino acids. CDR1 is MNHEY, CDR2 SMNVEV, per germline (reference sequence).

This rearrangement joins TRBV11-2 to TRBJ1-2; no firm D call. This CDR3 comprises 15 residues. V was clipped by 0 bases and J by 7 bases, with 15 bases between them. The germline V gene encodes CDR1 SGHAT and CDR2 FQNNGV. This chain's CDR3 is CASSLDSFPGSGYTF. The CDR3 bases are TGTGCCAGCAGCTTAGATTCTTTTCCTGGAAGTGGCTACACCTTC.

CDR3 protein: CASSPRQNNQPQHF. As DNA, the CDR3 is TGTGCCAGCAGTCCAAGACAGAACAATCAGCCCCAGCATTTT. The V gene is TRBV27, the J gene TRBJ1-5; tentative D call: TRBD1 (5 bases). V lost 5 bases, J lost 3 bases, and 11 bases lay in between. The CDR3 loop spans 14 amino acids. Germline V gene lookup returns CDR1 MNHEY and CDR2 SMNVEV (reference sequence).

This chain connects TRBV9 to TRBJ1-6; a weak D match, TRBD1 (6 bases). The V gene's germline CDR1 is SGDLS and CDR2 YYNGEE. Trimming took off 3 bases at V and 12 bases at J, with 22 bases between the two ends. The CDR3 is 16 residues long. Here the CDR3 reads CASSAEDSRGVVPLHF. The CDR3 nucleotides read TGTGCCAGCAGCGCAGAGGACAGTCGGGGGGTAGTACCCCTCCACTTT.

V and J are TRBV7-9 and TRBJ2-1, with 12 bases that match TRBD2. V lost 4 bases to trimming and J lost 9 bases; unmatched junction nucleotides: 10. The CDR3 spans 16 residues. In germline, CDR1 is SEHNR, CDR2 FQNEAQ (reference sequence). CDR3 sequence (DNA): TGTGCCAGCAGCTCAGGACTAGCGGGATATCCGGGTGAGCAGTTCTTC. Encoded protein: CASSSGLAGYPGEQFF.

The chain has TRBV19 and TRBJ1-1; D gene ambiguous. CDR3 size: 13 residues. Trimming took off 3 bases at V and 5 bases at J, with 10 bases between the two ends. From germline, CDR1 is LNHDA and CDR2 SQIVND (reference sequence). The CDR3 coding sequence is TGTGCCAGTAGTATTGGGGTCAGGACTGAAGCTTTCTTT. It translates to CASSIGVRTEAFF.

CDR3 in amino acids: CASSQDAQGGNSPLHF. Here the CDR3 DNA reads TGTGCCAGCAGCCAAGATGCCCAGGGAGGTAATTCACCCCTCCACTTT. The chain couples TRBV3-1 (or the pseudogene TRBV3-2) to TRBJ1-6; tentatively, D is TRBD1 (5 bases). V shed 0 bases and J shed 6 bases, with 12 bases lying between them. This CDR3 region has 16 residues. Germline-derived CDR1 and CDR2 are LGHDT and YNNKEL (reference sequence).

This rearrangement joins TRBV2 to TRBJ2-3; 8 bases line up with TRBD2. V lost 3 bases and J lost 5; bases outside the gene matches: 1. Germline V CDR1 and CDR2: SNHLY, FYNNEI. This CDR3 has 13 residues. The CDR3 loop is CASSEAGGDTQYF. The CDR3 DNA is TGTGCCAGCAGTGAGGCGGGGGGAGATACGCAGTATTTT.

This clone was seen many times. The V call is TRBV2, the J call TRBJ1-2, with D unresolved. CDR3 size: 13 residues. Germline loops: CDR1 SNHLY, CDR2 FYNNEI. The ends were cut back, 8 bases at V and 4 bases at J, with 14 bases in the middle. CDR3 nucleotides: TGTGCCAGCGTCCTCGGGTCTTCCTATGGCTACACCTTC. Translating it yields CASVLGSSYGYTF.

This clone was found a few times. V gene TRBV7-8 combines with J gene TRBJ2-5; TRBD1 agrees at 7 bases. The V and J ends lost 4 bases and 5 bases, in that order; junction bases with no gene match: 13. CDR3 size: 16 residues. The germline gives CDR1 SGHVS, CDR2 FQNEAQ. The CDR3 DNA sequence: TGTGCCAGCAGCTCCAGCGCGACAGGGTTTGGCGAGACCCAGTACTTC. Translating gives CASSSSATGFGETQYF. Based on the CDR3 plus reference TRBV7-8 and TRBJ2-5, the full variable domain is GAGVSQSPRYKVAKRGQDVALRCDPISGHVSLFWYQQALGQGPEFLTYFQNEAQLDKSGLPSDRFFAERPEGSVSTLKIQRTQQEDSAVYLCASSSSATGFGETQYFGPGTRLLVL.

The CDR3, as DNA: TGTGCCAGCAGCTTAACTGGCGGGCAGGGGGCCGCCGGAGCTTTCTTT. Translating gives CASSLTGGQGAAGAFF. The J gene is TRBJ1-1, the V gene TRBV11-2; 8 bases line up with TRBD1. Per germline, CDR1 SGHAT and CDR2 FQNNGV. V shed 2 bases, J shed 10 bases, and the junction held 15 bases outside the gene matches. CDR3 size: 16 residues. Full variable domain (missing parts from reference TRBV11-2 and TRBJ1-1): EAGVAQSPRYKIIEKRQSVAFWCNPISGHATLYWYQQILGQGPKLLIQFQNNGVVDDSQLPKDRFSAERLKGVDSTLKIQPAKLEDSAVYLCASSLTGGQGAAGAFFGQGTRLTVV.

V usage is TRBV19 and J usage is TRBJ2-7, with a tentative D call TRBD1 (6 bases). Trimming left V 3 bases short and J 0 bases short, with 15 bases between. The CDR3 sequence is 16 residues long. The germline gives CDR1 LNHDA, CDR2 SQIVND (reference sequence). CDR3 in amino acids: CASSIVRTAYSYEQYF. The CDR3 region has the DNA TGTGCCAGTAGTATTGTCAGGACAGCCTACTCCTACGAGCAGTACTTC.

The CDR3 loop reads CASSLGPAGNQPQHF. CDR3 DNA: TGTGCCAGCAGCTTGGGACCCGCGGGCAATCAGCCCCAGCATTTT. This chain links TRBV5-6 with TRBJ1-5; D unresolved. The CDR3 contains 15 residues. Germline assignment: CDR1 SGHDT and CDR2 YYEEEE. V was clipped by 0 bases and J by 2 bases, with 9 bases between them.

J is TRBJ2-2 and V is TRBV10-3, with TRBD2 identical over 14 bases. CDR3 length: 16 residues. Per germline, CDR1 ENHRY and CDR2 SYGVKD. With 10 bases clipped from V and 5 bases from J, the junction kept 9 bases outside the gene matches. This CDR3 is CATRGTSGRGTGELFF. Written as DNA, the CDR3 is TGTGCCACCCGAGGGACTAGCGGGAGAGGGACCGGGGAGCTGTTTTTT.

This clone was picked up a small number of times. The genes are TRBV29-1 and TRBJ1-5; D unclear. Per germline, CDR1 SQVTM and CDR2 ANQGSEA. Trimming took 5 bases from V and 5 from J, leaving 10 bases between them. There are 12 residues in the CDR3. The CDR3 protein is CSVQAGDQPQHF. The CDR3 nucleotides read TGCAGCGTTCAAGCCGGGGATCAGCCCCAGCATTTT.

The chain employs TRBV29-1 and TRBJ2-1; D remains ambiguous. The length of the CDR3 is 8 residues. The germline V and J ends were trimmed by 3 bases and 10 bases, with 1 base remaining between them. Germline CDR1 SQVTM, CDR2 ANQGSEA. The CDR3 region is CSVEEQFF. The CDR3 DNA reads TGCAGCGTTGAGGAGCAGTTCTTC.